This paragraph reports one T cell receptor (beta chain). The antigen is undetermined. The data were obtained in a study of immune evolution from preneoplasia to lung adenocarcinoma. General study results and limits: Later-stage lesions seemingly showed higher T cell density and diversity than normal lung. From normal lung to invasive adenocarcinoma, top clone frequencies appeared to decrease.

Between the mid-2010s and the late 2010s, patients underwent resection in Japan or China. Each case's diagnosis was confirmed by two pathologists on H&E. The V and J ends lost 5 bases and 10 bases respectively, with 14 bases between them. The CDR3 contains 13 residues. Germline V gene lookup returns CDR1 SGHTA and CDR2 FQGNSA. Libraries were prepared by immunoSEQ multiplex PCR; TCRdb keeps only in-frame clonotypes and omits some of them. The sample lists over 2,000 clones; over 75% were seen once. The sequenced material came from FFPE normal lung tissue adjacent to the tumor. The clonotype was recovered from a person between 55 and 69 years old with lung adenocarcinoma. V gene TRBV7-2 combines with J gene TRBJ2-2; no firm D call. The CDR3 DNA reads TGTGCCAGCAGCGGAACCTACCGATCGGAGCTGTTTTTT. This gives the protein CASSGTYRSELFF. Using reference TRBV7-2 and TRBJ2-2 for the parts outside the CDR3, the full variable domain is GAGVSQSPSNKVTEKGKDVELRCDPISGHTALYWYRQSLGQGLEFLIYFQGNSAPDKSGLPSDRFSAERTGGSVSTLTIQRTQQEDSAVYLCASSGTYRSELFFGEGSRLTVL.